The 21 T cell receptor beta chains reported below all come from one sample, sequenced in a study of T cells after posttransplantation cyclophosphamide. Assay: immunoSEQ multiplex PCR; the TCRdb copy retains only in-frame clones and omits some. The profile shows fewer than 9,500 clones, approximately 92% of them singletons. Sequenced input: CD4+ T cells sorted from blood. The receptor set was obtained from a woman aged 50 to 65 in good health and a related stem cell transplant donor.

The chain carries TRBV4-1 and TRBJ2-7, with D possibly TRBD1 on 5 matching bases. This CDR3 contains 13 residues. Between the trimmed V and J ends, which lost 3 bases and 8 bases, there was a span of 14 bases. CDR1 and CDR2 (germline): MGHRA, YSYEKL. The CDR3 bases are TGCGCCAGCAGCCAGGGGCCCATCTCACAGCAGTACTTC. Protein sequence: CASSQGPISQQYF.

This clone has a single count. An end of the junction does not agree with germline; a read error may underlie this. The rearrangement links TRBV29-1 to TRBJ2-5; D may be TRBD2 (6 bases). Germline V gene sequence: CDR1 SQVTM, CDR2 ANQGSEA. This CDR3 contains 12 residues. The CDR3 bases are TGCAGCGTTCCGGACTACCAAGAGGCCCAGTACTTC. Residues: CSVPDYQEAQYF.

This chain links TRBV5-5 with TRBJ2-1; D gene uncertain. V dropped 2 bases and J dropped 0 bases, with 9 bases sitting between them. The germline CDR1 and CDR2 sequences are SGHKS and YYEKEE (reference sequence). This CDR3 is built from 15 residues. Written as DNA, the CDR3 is TGTGCCAGCAGCTTTGAGAGGAGCTCCTACAATGAGCAGTTCTTC. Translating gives CASSFERSSYNEQFF.

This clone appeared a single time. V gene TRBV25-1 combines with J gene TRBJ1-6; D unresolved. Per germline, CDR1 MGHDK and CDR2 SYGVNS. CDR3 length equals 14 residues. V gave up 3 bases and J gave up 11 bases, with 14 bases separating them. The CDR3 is CASSDVVRGTPLHF. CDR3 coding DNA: TGTGCCAGCAGTGACGTCGTCAGAGGTACACCCCTCCACTTT.

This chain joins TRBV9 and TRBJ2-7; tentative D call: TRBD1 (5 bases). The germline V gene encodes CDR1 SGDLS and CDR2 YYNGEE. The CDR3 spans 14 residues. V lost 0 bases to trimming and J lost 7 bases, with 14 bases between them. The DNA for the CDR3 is TGTGCCAGCAGCGTAGGTCTCCAGGGCTGGGAGCAGTACTTC. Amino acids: CASSVGLQGWEQYF.

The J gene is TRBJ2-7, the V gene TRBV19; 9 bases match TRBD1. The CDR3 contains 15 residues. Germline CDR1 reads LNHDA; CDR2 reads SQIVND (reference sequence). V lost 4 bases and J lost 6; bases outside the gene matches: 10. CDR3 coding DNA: TGTGCCAGTAGTAGGACAGGGGAGTTGAGCAGCGAGCAGTACTTC. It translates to CASSRTGELSSEQYF.

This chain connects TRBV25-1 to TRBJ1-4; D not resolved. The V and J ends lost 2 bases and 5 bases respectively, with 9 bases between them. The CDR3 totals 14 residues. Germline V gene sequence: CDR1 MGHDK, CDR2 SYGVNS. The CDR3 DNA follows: TGTGCCAGCAGTGAAGCGGGTGGGAATGAAAAACTGTTTTTT. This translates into CASSEAGGNEKLFF.

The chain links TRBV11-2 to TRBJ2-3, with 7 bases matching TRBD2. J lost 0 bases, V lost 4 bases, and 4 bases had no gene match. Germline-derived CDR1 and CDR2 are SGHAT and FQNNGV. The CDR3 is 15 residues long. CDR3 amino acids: CASSSLAVSTDTQYF. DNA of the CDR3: TGTGCCAGCAGCTCCCTAGCGGTTAGCACAGATACGCAGTATTTT.

This CDR3 is CASSRGTAWNQPQHF. The CDR3 DNA follows: TGTGCCAGTAGCCGGGGGACGGCCTGGAATCAGCCCCAGCATTTT. The chain recombines TRBV19 with TRBJ1-5; maybe TRBD1 (5 bases). Between the trimmed V and J ends, which lost 6 bases and 4 bases, there was a span of 16 bases. The CDR3 spans 15 residues. CDR1 and CDR2 (germline): LNHDA, SQIVND (reference sequence).

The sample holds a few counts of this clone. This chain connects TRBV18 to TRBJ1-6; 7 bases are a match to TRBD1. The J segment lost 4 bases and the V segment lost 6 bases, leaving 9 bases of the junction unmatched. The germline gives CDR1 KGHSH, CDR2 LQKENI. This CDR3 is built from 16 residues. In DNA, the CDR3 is TGTGCCAGCTCCCCCCCCGACAGGGATTATAATTCACCCCTCCACTTT. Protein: CASSPPDRDYNSPLHF.

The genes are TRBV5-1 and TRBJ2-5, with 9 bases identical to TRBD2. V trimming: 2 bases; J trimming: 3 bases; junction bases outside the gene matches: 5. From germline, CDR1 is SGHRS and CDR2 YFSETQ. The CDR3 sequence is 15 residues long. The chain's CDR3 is CASSLLASGEETQYF. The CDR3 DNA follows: TGCGCCAGCAGCTTATTAGCTAGCGGGGAAGAGACCCAGTACTTC.

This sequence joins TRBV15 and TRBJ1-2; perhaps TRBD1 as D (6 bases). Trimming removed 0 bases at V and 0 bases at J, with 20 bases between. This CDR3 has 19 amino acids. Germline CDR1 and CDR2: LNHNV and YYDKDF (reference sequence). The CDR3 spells CATSRDYGGGHGANYGYTF. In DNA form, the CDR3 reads TGTGCCACCAGCAGAGATTACGGTGGGGGCCATGGAGCTAACTATGGCTACACCTTC.

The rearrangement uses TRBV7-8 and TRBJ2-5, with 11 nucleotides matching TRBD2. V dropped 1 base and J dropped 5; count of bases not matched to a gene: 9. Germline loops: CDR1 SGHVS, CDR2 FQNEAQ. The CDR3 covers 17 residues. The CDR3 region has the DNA TGTGCCAGCAGCTTAGTGGGTAGCGGGGGGGCCAGGGAGACCCAGTACTTC. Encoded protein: CASSLVGSGGARETQYF.

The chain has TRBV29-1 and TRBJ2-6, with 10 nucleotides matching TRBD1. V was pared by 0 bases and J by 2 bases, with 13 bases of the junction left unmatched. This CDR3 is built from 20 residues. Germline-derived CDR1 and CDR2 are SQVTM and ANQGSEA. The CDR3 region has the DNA TGCAGCGTTGAAGACCTCCGGGACAGGGGAAGCATCGCTGGGGCCAACGTCCTGACTTTC. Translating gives CSVEDLRDRGSIAGANVLTF.

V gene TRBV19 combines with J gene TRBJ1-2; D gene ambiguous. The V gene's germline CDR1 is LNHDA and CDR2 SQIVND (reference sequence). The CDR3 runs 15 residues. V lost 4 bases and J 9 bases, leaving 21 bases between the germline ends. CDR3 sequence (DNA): TGTGCCAGTAGTAGTTCGGTAGACACGAACCATCGCTACACCTTC. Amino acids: CASSSSVDTNHRYTF.

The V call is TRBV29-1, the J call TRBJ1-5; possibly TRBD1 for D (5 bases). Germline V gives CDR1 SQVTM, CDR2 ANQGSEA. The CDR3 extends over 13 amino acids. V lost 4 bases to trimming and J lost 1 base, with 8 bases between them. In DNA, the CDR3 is TGCAGCGTTGTCGGGGGAAGCAATCAGCCCCAGCATTTT. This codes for CSVVGGSNQPQHF.

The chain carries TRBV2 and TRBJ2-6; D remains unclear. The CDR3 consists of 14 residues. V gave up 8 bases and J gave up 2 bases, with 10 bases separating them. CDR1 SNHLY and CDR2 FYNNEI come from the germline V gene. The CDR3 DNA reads TGTGCCAGCTATGCGGAGCCTGGGGCCAACGTCCTGACTTTC. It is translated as CASYAEPGANVLTF.

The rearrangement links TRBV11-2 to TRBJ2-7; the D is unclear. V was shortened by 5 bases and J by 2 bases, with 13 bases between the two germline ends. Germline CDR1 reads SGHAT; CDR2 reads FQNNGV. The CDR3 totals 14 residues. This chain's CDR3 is CASSPLQAPYEQYF. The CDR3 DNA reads TGTGCCAGCAGCCCGCTCCAGGCTCCCTACGAGCAGTACTTC.

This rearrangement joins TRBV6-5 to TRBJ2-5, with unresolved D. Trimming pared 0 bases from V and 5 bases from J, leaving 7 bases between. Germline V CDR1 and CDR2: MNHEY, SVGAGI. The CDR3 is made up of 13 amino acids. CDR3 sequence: CASSYSMQETQYF. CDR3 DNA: TGTGCCAGCAGTTACTCGATGCAGGAGACCCAGTACTTC.

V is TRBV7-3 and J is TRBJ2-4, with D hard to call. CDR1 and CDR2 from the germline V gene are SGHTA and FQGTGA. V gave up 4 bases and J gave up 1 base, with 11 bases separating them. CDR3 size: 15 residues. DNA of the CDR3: TGTGCCAGCAGCTCGGGTCCCGTGGCCAAAAACATTCAGTACTTC. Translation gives CASSSGPVAKNIQYF.

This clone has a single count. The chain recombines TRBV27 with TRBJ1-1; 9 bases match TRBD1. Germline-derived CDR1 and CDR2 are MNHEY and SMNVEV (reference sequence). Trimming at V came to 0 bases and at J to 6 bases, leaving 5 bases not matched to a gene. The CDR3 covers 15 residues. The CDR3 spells CASSLSGTGLAEAFF. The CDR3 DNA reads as TGTGCCAGCAGTTTATCGGGGACAGGGTTAGCTGAAGCTTTCTTT.